This TCR beta chain was sequenced during a study of T cell repertoires in cytomegalovirus infection. Study-level background: Matching HLA type, along with CMV infection, was indicated by public TCR beta signatures. The study, taken as a whole, reports: Within the response measured ex vivo, HLA-C-restricted CMV-specific TCR beta clonotypes were dominant.

One entry per CDR3 protein results from TCRdb running MiXCR on the reads. This sample yields about 150,000 distinct CDR3 sequences, of which 20% to 30% are seen a single time; 9.5% to 12% belongs to the top ten. V lost 5 bases, J lost 5 bases, and 13 bases lay in between. CDR3 length equals 13 residues. The V gene's germline CDR1 is SGHAT and CDR2 FQNNGV. Concerning this clonotype itself: Its target is not known.

The sequence came from a human donor in good health (CMV status not recorded). Some clones in this sample may be carry-over from other donors' samples. The chain is built from TRBV11-2 and TRBJ2-7; the D is unclear. What was sequenced was PBMCs. The CDR3 is CASSQASINEQYF. The CDR3 DNA reads TGTGCCAGCAGCCAGGCGTCGATCAACGAGCAGTACTTC. Combining the CDR3 with reference TRBV11-2 and TRBJ2-7 gives the whole variable domain EAGVAQSPRYKIIEKRQSVAFWCNPISGHATLYWYQQILGQGPKLLIQFQNNGVVDDSQLPKDRFSAERLKGVDSTLKIQPAKLEDSAVYLCASSQASINEQYFGPGTRLTVT.